This is a list of T cell receptor beta chains from one sample in a study of cytomegalovirus exposure and HLA in healthy donors. The protocol was immunoSEQ multiplex PCR, while the TCRdb copy is restricted to in-frame clones and leaves out a portion. The sample holds roughly 90,000 clones, around four fifths seen once. Sequenced input: PBMCs. The receptor source for this set is a man younger than 40 in good health and CMV-seropositive. Both conserved end residues are part of each CDR3. D genes are given only for firm matches. Expanded clones get a size class; other rows say once, few or many, or leave the size out.

v_call	cdr3_length	j_call	clone_size	d_call	cdr3_aa	cdr3_nt
TRBV28	15	TRBJ2-7	.	TRBD2	CASSLPPGGPYEQYF	TGTGCCAGCAGTCTCCCCCCGGGAGGGCCCTACGAGCAGTACTTC
TRBV30	13	TRBJ1-1	.	.	CAWKRQGGTEAFF	TGTGCCTGGAAACGGCAGGGCGGCACTGAAGCTTTCTTT
TRBV12-5	14	TRBJ2-3	.	TRBD1	CASGWTGSTDTQYF	TGTGCTAGTGGCTGGACAGGGAGTACAGATACGCAGTATTTT
TRBV27	13	TRBJ2-1	.	.	CASTGSSYNEQFF	TGTGCCAGCACGGGGAGCTCCTACAATGAGCAGTTCTTC
TRBV28	16	TRBJ2-4	few	.	CASSSARSEVKNIQYF	TGTGCCAGCAGTTCAGCCCGTAGTGAGGTCAAAAACATTCAGTACTTC
TRBV29-1	11	TRBJ1-2	once	.	CSAGDSYGYTF	TGCAGCGCCGGCGACAGCTATGGCTACACCTTC
TRBV6-1	15	TRBJ2-3	.	TRBD1	CASSEPGQGADTQYF	TGTGCCAGCAGTGAACCGGGACAGGGAGCAGATACGCAGTATTTT
TRBV30	12	TRBJ1-2	.	.	CAWSVTGYGYTF	TGTGCCTGGAGTGTTACAGGATATGGCTACACCTTC
TRBV28	15	TRBJ2-3	few	TRBD2	CASSRPGTSGNTQYF	TGTGCCAGCAGTCGCCCCGGGACTAGCGGGAATACGCAGTATTTT
TRBV25-1	17	TRBJ1-4	.	.	CASRRPLRFPTNEKLFF	TGTGCCAGCAGAAGACCCTTGCGGTTTCCAACTAATGAAAAACTGTTTTTT
TRBV6-5	14	TRBJ1-1	.	.	CASTPTGLRTEAFF	TGTGCCAGCACCCCTACAGGGTTGCGCACTGAAGCTTTCTTT
TRBV10-3	16	TRBJ1-5	.	.	CAISESFSGVDQPQHF	TGTGCCATCAGTGAGTCATTCTCGGGAGTCGATCAGCCCCAGCATTTT
TRBV6-1	15	TRBJ1-6	once	.	CASSEWTAVGSPLHF	TGTGCCAGCAGTGAATGGACAGCGGTAGGTTCACCCCTCCACTTT
TRBV29-1	12	TRBJ1-2	.	.	CSVEGTIYGYTF	TGCAGCGTCGAAGGGACAATCTATGGCTACACCTTC
TRBV7-9	14	TRBJ2-7	.	.	CASSLAGRAYEQYF	TGTGCCAGCAGCTTGGCGGGACGGGCCTACGAGCAGTACTTC
TRBV10-2	13	TRBJ2-1	.	.	CASTPQSGNEQFF	TGCGCCAGCACCCCGCAGTCGGGAAATGAGCAGTTCTTC
TRBV30	18	TRBJ1-5	.	TRBD1	CAWSVQGQRAMSNQPQHF	TGTGCCTGGAGTGTACAGGGACAGAGGGCGATGAGCAATCAGCCCCAGCATTTT
TRBV25-1	14	TRBJ2-5	few	.	CASSEEGVRETQYF	TGTGCCAGCAGTGAAGAGGGTGTTCGGGAGACCCAGTACTTC
TRBV11-2	15	TRBJ2-7	.	TRBD2	CASSPGLAGALEQYF	TGTGCCAGCAGCCCGGGACTAGCGGGAGCCCTCGAGCAGTACTTC
TRBV29-1	10	TRBJ2-4	.	.	CSVRENIQYF	TGCAGCGTCCGGGAAAACATTCAGTACTTC
TRBV2	14	TRBJ1-6	.	TRBD1	CASSEGRGYSPLHF	TGTGCCAGCAGTGAGGGCAGGGGGTATTCACCCCTCCACTTT
TRBV10-3	13	TRBJ1-3	.	TRBD1	CATDREAGNTIYF	TGTGCCACCGACAGGGAAGCTGGAAACACCATATATTTT
TRBV7-9	15	TRBJ2-7	.	.	CASSLARAETYEQYF	TGTGCCAGCAGCTTAGCCAGAGCGGAGACCTACGAGCAGTACTTC
TRBV28	12	TRBJ1-2	.	TRBD1	CAIRGAGGLDTF	TGTGCCATCCGAGGGGCAGGGGGCCTCGACACCTTC
TRBV2	12	TRBJ2-1	.	.	CASTGGYNEQFF	TGTGCCAGCACAGGGGGGTACAATGAGCAGTTCTTC
TRBV5-1	14	TRBJ2-7	.	TRBD2	CASSRTSGSYEQYF	TGCGCCAGCAGCCGGACTAGCGGCTCCTACGAGCAGTACTTC
TRBV5-6	16	TRBJ2-7	.	.	CASSQTPDSIGFEQYF	TGTGCCAGCAGTCAGACCCCAGACAGTATTGGATTCGAGCAGTACTTC
TRBV10-2	19	TRBJ1-1	.	TRBD1	CASSPNPGGAANKNTEAFF	TGCGCCAGCAGTCCTAACCCAGGGGGCGCGGCTAATAAGAATACTGAAGCTTTCTTT
TRBV11-1	15	TRBJ2-5	once	TRBD2	CASSLASGSWETQYF	TGTGCCAGCAGCTTAGCCAGCGGGAGTTGGGAGACCCAGTACTTC
TRBV28	15	TRBJ2-3	few	.	CASSFGLLGPDTQYF	TGTGCCAGCAGTTTTGGATTACTGGGGCCAGATACGCAGTATTTT
TRBV15	14	TRBJ2-7	.	.	CATSRDRSSYEQYF	TGTGCCACCAGCAGAGATCGAAGTAGCTACGAGCAGTACTTC
TRBV7-8	13	TRBJ2-1	few	.	CASSLDGVNEQFF	TGTGCCAGCAGCTTAGACGGGGTCAATGAGCAGTTCTTC
TRBV28	14	TRBJ2-7	.	TRBD2	CASSFSGSSYEQYF	TGTGCCAGCTCCTTTAGCGGGAGCTCCTACGAGCAGTACTTC
TRBV2	15	TRBJ2-5	.	.	CASGDRGPLQETQYF	TGTGCCAGCGGAGATCGGGGTCCCTTACAAGAGACCCAGTACTTC
TRBV2	18	TRBJ2-6	once	TRBD1	CASSEGQGVYSGANVLTF	TGTGCCAGCAGTGAAGGACAGGGAGTTTACTCTGGGGCCAACGTCCTGACTTTC